Listed below are T cell receptor beta chains from one sample, sequenced in a study of PD-L1 blockade in urothelial cancer. Clones were sequenced by immunoSEQ multiplex PCR, and TCRdb holds only the in-frame ones, with some missing. This table has approximately 110,000 clones, about 85% appearing once. Specimen: PBMCs, collected around atezolizumab (anti-PD-L1) treatment. All receptors derive from a man aged 45-65 years with urothelial cancer. CDR3s include the opening cysteine and the closing phenylalanine or tryptophan. A D gene is named only where the DNA matches it firmly. Clone size, where shown, is once, few, many, or a class for clones that have expanded.

D gene | J gene | clone size | V gene | CDR3 DNA | CDR3 protein
NA | TRBJ2-3 | NA | TRBV14 | TGTGCCAGCAGCCAAAGTACAGGGTTGCAGTATTTT | CASSQSTGLQYF
NA | TRBJ2-3 | NA | TRBV5-4 | TGTGCCACCAGAAGGGGGGAGGGGAGCACAGATACGCAGTATTTT | CATRRGEGSTDTQYF
TRBD2 | TRBJ2-1 | once | TRBV5-1 | TGCGCCAGCAGCCCCGGAAAAAAGAGCGGGAGACACAATGAGCAGTTCTTC | CASSPGKKSGRHNEQFF
NA | TRBJ1-5 | NA | TRBV7-9 | TGTGCCAGCAGCTTAGTTCCTCTCCCACAGGGCGATCAGCCCCAGCATTTT | CASSLVPLPQGDQPQHF
NA | TRBJ1-1 | few | TRBV10-2 | TGCGCCAGCAGTGAGTCGAGGAACACTGAAGCTTTCTTT | CASSESRNTEAFF
NA | TRBJ2-1 | NA | TRBV18 | TGTGCCAGCTCACCACGACAGGTCCTCGGTCCAAATGAGCAGTTCTTC | CASSPRQVLGPNEQFF
NA | TRBJ1-1 | NA | TRBV29-1 | TGCAGCGTTGTTCCTATGGTGAACACTGAAGCTTTCTTT | CSVVPMVNTEAFF
TRBD2 | TRBJ2-5 | NA | TRBV19 | TGTGCCAGTAGTATTCGGGCTAGCGGGAGCCCAGAGACCCAGTACTTC | CASSIRASGSPETQYF
TRBD2 | TRBJ2-5 | NA | TRBV10-1 | TGCGCCAGCAGCCCTAGCGGGAGACGGGAGACCCAGTACTTC | CASSPSGRRETQYF
NA | TRBJ1-3 | NA | TRBV10-3 | TGTGCCATCACCGGACAGGGAAACACCATATATTTT | CAITGQGNTIYF
TRBD2 | TRBJ2-5 | NA | TRBV11-3 | TGTGCCAGCAGCTCGCGGGAGGGACAAGAGACCCAGTACTTC | CASSSREGQETQYF
TRBD1 | TRBJ1-5 | NA | TRBV28 | TGTGCCAGCGGCCTGCGACAGGGTCCCAATCAGCCCCAGCATTTT | CASGLRQGPNQPQHF
NA | TRBJ1-1 | few | TRBV6-5 | TGTGCCAGCAGTTACTCGAGAGGGAATGAAGCTTTCTTT | CASSYSRGNEAFF
TRBD2 | TRBJ2-5 | NA | TRBV7-9 | TGTGCCAGCACCTCTGTAGCGGGGTCGGAAGAGACCCAGTACTTC | CASTSVAGSEETQYF
NA | TRBJ1-4 | NA | TRBV5-1 | TGCGCCAGCAGCTTTTCCAAAGGGGGAATAAGGGAAAAACTGTTTTTT | CASSFSKGGIREKLFF
NA | TRBJ1-1 | NA | TRBV28 | TGTGCCAGCAACCCTACAGGGCCGATTGATCAAGCTTTCTTT | CASNPTGPIDQAFF
NA | TRBJ1-5 | NA | TRBV5-1 | TGCGCCAGCAGCTTAGGACAGCCCAATCAGCCCCAGCATTTT | CASSLGQPNQPQHF
TRBD1 | TRBJ2-5 | NA | TRBV5-1 | TGCGCCAGCAGCTCCCAACAGGGGGCCCAAGAGACCCAGTACTTC | CASSSQQGAQETQYF
NA | TRBJ2-1 | NA | TRBV9 | TGTGCCAGCAGCGTTGACACCCACAATGAGCAGTTCTTC | CASSVDTHNEQFF
TRBD2 | TRBJ2-1 | few | TRBV6-5 | TGTGCCAGCAGTTACGGTGGTAGCGGGAGCTATGAGCAGTTCTTC | CASSYGGSGSYEQFF
NA | TRBJ1-1 | few | TRBV6-1 | TGTGCCAGCAGTTTCAGGGGTTCGGACACTGAAGCTTTCTTT | CASSFRGSDTEAFF
NA | TRBJ1-1 | NA | TRBV29-1 | TGCAGCGCCAGGGTTGGAAACACTGAAGCTTTCTTT | CSARVGNTEAFF
NA | TRBJ2-2 | NA | TRBV11-2 | TGTGCCAGCAGCTTACTCACGGGACTCCGTAGCACCGGGGAGCTGTTTTTT | CASSLLTGLRSTGELFF
TRBD2 | TRBJ2-3 | NA | TRBV7-3 | TGTGCCAGCAGTTCCGGGGGGGCCACAGATACGCAGTATTTT | CASSSGGATDTQYF
TRBD1 | TRBJ1-1 | NA | TRBV27 | TGTGCCAGCAGTTCTACAGGGGTTACCGACACTGAAGCTTTCTTT | CASSSTGVTDTEAFF
NA | TRBJ1-1 | NA | TRBV4-2 | TGTGCCAGCAGCCAAGATCCGGGGGACACTGAAGCTTTCTTT | CASSQDPGDTEAFF